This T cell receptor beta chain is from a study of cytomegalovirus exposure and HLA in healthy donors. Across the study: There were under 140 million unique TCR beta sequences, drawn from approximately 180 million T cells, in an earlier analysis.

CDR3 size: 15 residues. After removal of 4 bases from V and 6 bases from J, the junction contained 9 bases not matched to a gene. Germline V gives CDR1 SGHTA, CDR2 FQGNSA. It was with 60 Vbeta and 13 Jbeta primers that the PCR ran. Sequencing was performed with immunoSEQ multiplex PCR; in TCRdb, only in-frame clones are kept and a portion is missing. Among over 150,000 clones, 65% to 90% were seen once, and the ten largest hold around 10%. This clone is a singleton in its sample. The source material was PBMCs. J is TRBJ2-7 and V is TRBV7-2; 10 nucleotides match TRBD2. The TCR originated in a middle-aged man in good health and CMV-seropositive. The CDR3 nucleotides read TGTGCCAGCAGCTCAACCGGGACTAGCGTCGGCGAGCAGTACTTC. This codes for CASSSTGTSVGEQYF.